This T cell receptor beta chain is drawn from a study of CD8 T cells in Susac syndrome. Reverse transcription of about 0.5 to 1 ug RNA was carried out with random hexamers. TCRdb fed the immunoSEQ multiplex PCR reads into MiXCR, producing one record per CDR3 protein. The table records under 200,000 distinct CDR3 sequences, 85% to 95% of them present only once. The CDR3 extends over 13 amino acids. The germline CDR1 and CDR2 sequences are MDHEN and SYDVKM. The ends were cut back, 10 bases at V and 12 bases at J, with 22 bases in the middle. The sequencing sample was made of CD4+ T cells from PBMCs. The clonotype was recovered from a human donor in good health. This rearrangement joins TRBV28 to TRBJ2-1; weak D call: TRBD2 (6 bases). The CDR3 nucleotides are TGTGCCACCTATACCGGGACGGCCGGGGGGCAGTTCTTC. Protein product: CATYTGTAGGQFF.